This TCR beta chain was captured by sequencing in a study of cytomegalovirus exposure and HLA in healthy donors (dated by TCRdb to between 2016 and 2019). Looking at the study overall: An earlier analysis of under 600 of the donors reported approximately 300 Gb of sequence data and about 100 million unique TCR beta sequences from approximately 180 million T cells. An early release covering roughly 600 HLA-typed donors comprised approximately 290 gigabases of sequencing data and approximately 85 million unique TCR sequences. Of the roughly 410 genotyped donors, 65% to 90% were placed in the genetic ancestry cluster associated with self-reported Caucasian donors. The study aimed to test whether cataloging public T cell receptors could reveal signatures of past pathogen exposure. The study profiled the T cell repertoires of about 640 subjects by immunosequencing and related them to cytomegalovirus serostatus. Besides the first cohort of 550 to 750 subjects, a separate validation cohort made up of 120 or so different subjects was used. High-throughput TCR immunosequencing, statistical association of individual TCRs with disease status, and machine learning were combined to predict cytomegalovirus infection status. A later analysis re-analyzed previously published TCR beta repertoires from about 730 donors and added high-resolution HLA genotyping to study TCR occurrence patterns. In the later analysis, no new phenotypic data were used to find candidate immune exposures; instead, reliance was placed on TCR beta sequences and their occurrence across donors. To decide whether each TCR beta V gene segment behaved as functional or pseudogenic, an earlier analysis of some 600 of the donors relied on high-throughput TCR beta sequencing. Donor age, sex, ethnicity and CMV serostatus were collected together with the repertoire data. A later genetic analysis took genome-wide SNP genotypes for about three fifths of the 666 donors and used that subset as a discovery cohort. All discovery cohort repertoires had been generated on a single sequencing platform. Class I and class II HLA loci were covered by the typing at four-digit resolution. The number of donors typed differed by locus, with 629-630 for A, B, C, DRB1 and DQB1, roughly 550 for DQA1, 600 to 610 for DPA1, and around 460 for DPB1. A handful of DR-DQ haplotypes were handled as single units for association and clustering because linkage in the cohort was strong. On average, 235,054 unique TCR beta nucleotide sequences were sequenced per donor among 300 to 500 genotyped donors of the cohort, with 15% to 20% of those sequences being non-productive. What the study reported, not specific to this receptor: For the cohort, immune exposure information was limited to CMV serostatus. Because counts were too low, approximately 15 rarely observed V segments, including chromosome 9 orphons, were excluded from the earlier analysis of 587 of the donors. Linkage disequilibrium might explain the correlated functional status among segregating V segments, but an unknown experimental factor could not be ruled out. An association between a missense DCLRE1C variant and V-gene and J-gene trimming of TCR beta chains was found in a later genetic analysis and replicated in an independent cohort. In a later analysis, the rate of TCR association differed among HLA loci, with DRB1 alleles having the most associated TCRs and HLA-C alleles having the fewest. In this cohort, only TCR beta chains were sequenced, and detectable features were limited by the absence of alpha or paired-chain data. A total of 150 or so TCR beta chains were listed by the study as associated with cytomegalovirus. Compared with equally common non-associated chains, HLA-associated TCR beta chains in a later analysis were more clonally expanded and had lower generation probabilities. A later analysis found that most CMV-associated TCR beta chains appeared HLA-restricted, with HLA associations seemingly driven largely by CMV exposure. According to the authors, the approach could potentially be generalized to other disease states and immunological phenotypes. The sequencing pipeline was judged likely to have produced a cluster of highly shared sequence variants as a technical artifact. Because some donors lacked HLA typing at each locus, the association tests relied only on the typed subset. In an earlier analysis of roughly 500 of the donors, most TCR beta V segments appeared in productive rearrangements about 90% or about 30% of the time, broadly matching IMGT annotations. In both the original and validation cohorts, the classifier was reported to diagnose cytomegalovirus status with high specificity and sensitivity. The presence/absence analyses assumed that sequencing depth was roughly uniform across donors, and that assumption may not be true. A later analysis associated approximately 17,000 TCR beta sequences with specific HLA alleles at a false discovery rate of 0.05. A further reported finding was that TCR beta sequences accurately predicted the HLA-A and HLA-B alleles for most subjects in the first cohort. Several of the top co-occurrence clusters appeared to be linked to parvovirus B19, influenza, CMV and Epstein-Barr virus, according to a later analysis. Some IMGT-functional V segments, including TRBV6-2 and TRBV6-3, could not be distinguished by the 87-base-pair reads and were therefore excluded. Assigning TCR associations to individual alleles was difficult when HLA alleles, especially DR and DQ, strongly co-occurred. A later genetic analysis reported fewer N-insertions in productive TCRs among donors in an Asian-associated ancestry cluster than the roughly 720-donor mean. While some public TCRs were present in many individuals, most TCR sequences turned up only very rarely across donors. In vitro tests confirmed that a few of the cytomegalovirus-associated TCR beta chains recognize cytomegalovirus antigens.

Library generation was performed with the immunoSEQ multiplex PCR assay. A mixture of 60 forward primers for TCR Vbeta segments and 13 reverse primers for TCR Jbeta segments was used in the multiplex PCR. The CDR3 region of rearranged TCR beta genes was amplified from genomic DNA with a multiplex PCR assay. The Illumina HiSeq System was used to sequence the amplified TCR beta libraries as 87-base-pair reads. On the authors' methods: A later analysis counted tens of millions of unique TCR beta chains across the 666 repertoires, and some 12 million of these chains were shared by at least two donors. Raw reads were error-corrected and collapsed into unique sequences with a nearest-neighbor algorithm that merged closely related sequences to remove PCR and sequencing errors. CDR3 sequences were aligned to IMGT reference sequences to assign V, D and J gene segments. For a sequence to be retained, at least a six-nucleotide match to both a V gene segment and a J gene segment was required. Rearrangements were called productive when the CDR3 lacked stop codons and stayed in frame with V and J; all others were non-productive. Following IMGT convention, CDR3 was defined as the stretch from the second conserved V-encoded cysteine to the conserved J-encoded phenylalanine. The earlier analysis of about 640 of the donors excluded any sequence lacking an unambiguous match to a single V gene segment. In an earlier analysis of around 590 of the donors, a V segment was called functional when productive rearrangements were above 56.7%, and segregating when the standard deviation between donors exceeded 5%. A statistical classification framework was developed to diagnose cytomegalovirus status using the catalog of TCR beta chain sequences. V and J gene assignment, in a later analysis, came from comparing TCR nucleotide sequences with IMGT/GENE-DB human TR gene sequences. A later analysis assigned CDR3 sequences and most-parsimonious VDJ recombination scenarios with the TCRdist pipeline. A later analysis defined each TCR beta chain by its CDR3 amino acid sequence plus V-gene family, and excluded reads lacking a unique V-gene family. A later analysis removed 600 or so highly shared, low-generation-probability nucleotide sequences to deal with suspected cross-contamination and a sequencing artifact. For each public chain, a later analysis derived a clonal expansion index from normalized ranks of inferred template counts within each repertoire. In a later analysis, generation probabilities were computed using a VDJ recombination model fitted to out-of-frame rearrangements, and the results were checked against IGoR. In a later analysis, TCR-TCR, TCR-HLA and TCR-CMV co-occurrence was scored with hypergeometric tests, and a repertoire-size bias correction was applied to TCR pairs. A later analysis estimated false discovery rates by permuting HLA or CMV assignments 20 times. In a later analysis, co-occurring TCRs were grouped using DBSCAN, with TCRdist sequence similarity added in when clustering inside HLA-allele-positive subsets. Repertoires with fewer than 30,000 or more than 120,000 public chains were left out of co-occurrence clustering, as were about 5 repertoires with anomalous nucleotide sharing. This is the immuneACCESS table as TCRdb keeps it, with only in-frame sequences that have V and J called. A part of the clones is gone; compared with another copy, unresolved V genes explain less than half, and the rest is unexplained. V, J and clone size were drawn from that table, and D and trimming were deduced from the DNA. The sample has about 160,000 clones on record, around four fifths of them singletons. The ten largest clones capture 0.96% of the sample.

The cohort consisted of hundreds of healthy bone marrow donors. All cohort members were sampled while nominally healthy, although unrecorded immune exposures were likely present. The donor was CMV seropositive and was included in the group of approximately 300 seropositive cohort members. A peripheral blood sample was provided by each donor, and peripheral blood mononuclear cells were used for TCR beta sequencing. The Qiagen DNeasy Blood Extraction Kit was used to extract genomic DNA from the blood cell samples. V lost 6 bases and J lost 0 bases; the stretch between them is 15 bases long. Counted from cysteine to phenylalanine, this CDR3 has 16 amino acids. CDR3 DNA is the only sequence kept; it has 48 bases, read in frame from the first base. In the germline V gene (reference sequence), CDR1 corresponds to PRHDT and CDR2 to FYEKMQ. A note on this clone: Its antigen is unknown. No base qualities exist here, and no much larger clone lies one base off it.

The sequence joins TRBV13 to TRBJ1-3, with the D gene too uncertain to name. Material for sequencing was PBMCs. This TCR came from a girl aged 2 to 9 in good health and CMV-seropositive. The nucleotide sequence reads as follows: TGTGCCAGCAGTCCCCCCCATCACTTCTCTGGAAACACCATATATTTT. Translation gives CASSPPHHFSGNTIYF.